This note documents a single TCR beta chain sequence. This entry is derived from a study of T cell responses to AZD1222 COVID-19 vaccine. Measured with immunoSEQ multiplex PCR; TCRdb has only the in-frame clones, and not every one. The sample includes about 94,000 clones, approximately 90% seen only once; the top ten take 9.5% to 13%. The V end lost 3 bases, the J end lost 0 bases, and 15 bases lay between the germline ends. The CDR3 extends over 17 amino acids. CDR1 is KGHSH, CDR2 LQKENI, per germline. The sample was peripheral blood, taken 28 days after the second AZD1222 dose. The receptor comes from an adult who received the AZD1222 COVID-19 vaccine. The chain has TRBV18 and TRBJ2-1; no clear D. This chain's CDR3 is CASSPSQPDLSYNEQFF. The CDR3 DNA follows: TGTGCCAGCTCACCCAGCCAGCCCGACCTCTCCTACAATGAGCAGTTCTTC.